Each of the 17 T cell receptor beta chains below was sequenced from the same sample in a study of CD8 T cells in ankylosing spondylitis. What these receptors recognize is not known. Study-level findings and limits: It appeared that ankylosing spondylitis blood was characterized by a TCR beta motif of seven or eight highly homologous variants.

TCRdb ran MiXCR on the 5' RACE reads and lists one entry per CDR3 protein. Among hundreds of thousands of distinct CDR3 sequences listed, more than 9.5% were seen once. Sequencing was done on a sample of blood, either unsorted or a sorted T cell fraction (not recorded which). Every receptor here comes from a male donor with ankylosing spondylitis.

V and J are TRBV29-1 and TRBJ2-7; 10 nucleotides match TRBD2. Trimming took 4 bases from V and 8 from J; bases not matched to a gene: 8. The CDR3 is 13 residues long. In germline, CDR1 is SQVTM, CDR2 ANQGSEA. In DNA, the CDR3 is TGCAGCGTTGGAGCGGGAGGGGGCTTACAGCAGTACTTC. It codes for CSVGAGGGLQQYF.

The genes are TRBV3-1 and TRBJ2-7; D may be TRBD2 (6 bases). The CDR3 is made up of 13 amino acids. Germline lookup yields CDR1 LGHDT and CDR2 YNNKEL (reference sequence). The V end was cut by 0 bases, the J end by 6 bases, with 9 bases between. The CDR3 nucleotides are TGTGCCAGCAGCCAAGATGGGGGGTCCGAGCAGTACTTC. Translation: CASSQDGGSEQYF.

A few counts support this clonotype. The rearrangement links TRBV21-1 to TRBJ2-7. TRBV21-1 has pseudogene status. This CDR3 contains 10 residues. CDR3 protein: CASSHYEQYV. The CDR3 bases are TGTGCCAGCAGCCACTACGAGCAGTACGTC.

The chain uses TRBV5-5 and TRBJ2-2, with D maybe TRBD1 (5 bases). Trimming stripped 0 bases from V and 7 bases from J, with 10 bases between. Germline V lookup: CDR1 SGHKS, CDR2 YYEKEE (reference sequence). CDR3 size: 14 residues. The CDR3 DNA is TGTGCCAGCAGCTTGGGGCAGGGCGGCGGGGAGCTGTTTTTT. Translating gives CASSLGQGGGELFF. The variable domain in full, with the rest retrieved from reference TRBV5-5 and TRBJ2-2, is DAGVTQSPTHLIKTRGQQVTLRCSPISGHKSVSWYQQVLGQGPQFIFQYYEKEERGRGNFPDRFSARQFPNYSSELNVNALLLGDSALYLCASSLGQGGGELFFGEGSRLTVL.

This clonotype has just a few counts. DNA for the CDR3: TGTGCCAGCAGCTTGTCGGATCGTGGCTACACCTTC. It encodes CASSLSDRGYTF. V gene TRBV7-8 combines with J gene TRBJ1-2; D is ambiguous. CDR1 and CDR2 from the germline V gene are SGHVS and FQNEAQ. V was pared by 3 bases and J by 7 bases, with 9 bases between. The length of the CDR3 is 12 residues.

The rearrangement uses TRBV5-5 and TRBJ1-2; D not certain. The CDR3 is 14 residues long. Per the germline V gene, CDR1 is SGHKS and CDR2 is YYEKEE (reference sequence). Deletions cut 0 bases from V and 1 base from J, with 7 bases between. CDR3 loop: CASSLDSLNYGYTF. Here the CDR3 DNA reads TGTGCCAGCAGCTTGGACAGCCTTAACTATGGCTACACCTTC. Variable domain in full (rest from reference TRBV5-5 and TRBJ1-2): DAGVTQSPTHLIKTRGQQVTLRCSPISGHKSVSWYQQVLGQGPQFIFQYYEKEERGRGNFPDRFSARQFPNYSSELNVNALLLGDSALYLCASSLDSLNYGYTFGSGTRLTVV.

This clonotype was seen ten or more times. The V gene is TRBV15, the J gene TRBJ2-1; possible D gene TRBD1, 6 bases. CDR1 LNHNV and CDR2 YYDKDF come from the germline V gene (reference sequence). The CDR3 is 19 residues long. V lost 0 bases and J lost 0, with 18 bases in between. The CDR3 bases are TGTGCCACCAGCAGAGATCCCCCCGGGACACCTAGCTCCTACAATGAGCAGTTCTTC. The encoded protein is CATSRDPPGTPSSYNEQFF.

The sample holds many counts of this clonotype. This chain joins TRBV20-1 and TRBJ2-1; 9 positions match TRBD1. V shed 1 base and J 6 bases; nucleotides not matched to a gene: 10. This CDR3 is 16 amino acids long. CDR1 DFQATT and CDR2 SNEGSKA come from the germline V gene (reference sequence). The DNA for the CDR3 is TGCAGTGCTAGAGTTACGACCGGGACAGGGCTCAATGAGCAGTTCTTC. Protein product: CSARVTTGTGLNEQFF.

This clonotype was observed a handful of times. The chain uses TRBV20-1 and TRBJ2-1; 8 bases map to TRBD2. J lost 7 bases, V lost 2 bases, and 4 bases had no gene match. From germline, CDR1 is DFQATT and CDR2 SNEGSKA (reference sequence). The CDR3 totals 13 residues. CDR3 amino acids: CSARKGLVNEQFF. The DNA for the CDR3 is TGCAGTGCTAGAAAGGGACTAGTTAATGAGCAGTTCTTC.

In its sample, this clonotype was seen a few times. The V call is TRBV7-8, the J call TRBJ2-1; 8 bases are a match to TRBD2. This CDR3 is built from 16 residues. The trim removed 4 bases at V and 6 bases at J, leaving 11 bases unmatched. Germline V gene data show CDR1 as SGHVS and CDR2 as FQNEAQ. The CDR3 reads CASSSTSANWGNEQFF. CDR3 DNA sequence: TGTGCCAGCAGCTCGACTAGCGCCAACTGGGGCAATGAGCAGTTCTTC.

Turning to this clonotype: The junction does not match germline at one end; this may be a read error. This chain joins TRBV3-1 and TRBJ1-3, with D uncertain. Germline-derived CDR1 and CDR2 are LGHDT and YNNKEL (reference sequence). The CDR3 sequence is 15 residues long. The CDR3 DNA is TGTGCCAGCACCCAAGGCAGGATTCATAGAAACACCATATATTTT. Translating gives CASTQGRIHRNTIYF.

The chain employs TRBV7-6 and TRBJ1-4; D ambiguous. The ends were cut back, 3 bases at V and 8 bases at J, with 10 bases in the middle. Germline loops: CDR1 SGHVS, CDR2 FNYEAQ. The CDR3 is made up of 13 amino acids. The CDR3 protein is CASSLSAGEKLFF. DNA for the CDR3: TGTGCCAGCAGCTTGTCCGCTGGGGAAAAACTGTTTTTT.

This clonotype was recorded at least ten times. V is TRBV7-8 and J is TRBJ1-5, with D unclear. The CDR3 contains 15 residues. V shed 5 bases and J shed 0 bases, with 11 bases lying between them. Per germline, CDR1 SGHVS and CDR2 FQNEAQ. The CDR3 bases are TGTGCCAGCAGCGGTAGATGGGATAGCAATCAGCCCCAGCATTTT. Protein product: CASSGRWDSNQPQHF. Full variable domain (rest looked up from reference TRBV7-8 and TRBJ1-5): GAGVSQSPRYKVAKRGQDVALRCDPISGHVSLFWYQQALGQGPEFLTYFQNEAQLDKSGLPSDRFFAERPEGSVSTLKIQRTQQEDSAVYLCASSGRWDSNQPQHFGDGTRLSIL.

This clonotype has at least ten counts. The rearrangement uses TRBV12-3 or TRBV12-4 and TRBJ2-5; 8 bases line up with TRBD1. This CDR3 is built from 14 residues. The J segment lost 2 bases and the V segment lost 5 bases, leaving 4 bases of the junction unmatched. The CDR3 protein is CASSTGQGQETQYF. CDR3 nucleotide sequence: TGTGCCAGCAGTACAGGACAGGGACAAGAGACCCAGTACTTC.

This clonotype was detected only a few times. The CDR3 sequence: CASSQDGGVSTDTQYF. In nucleotides, the CDR3 is TGTGCCAGCAGCCAAGATGGGGGCGTTAGCACAGATACGCAGTATTTT. The rearrangement links TRBV14 to TRBJ2-3; a possible D gene is TRBD1 (6 bases). Germline CDR1 SGHDN, CDR2 FVKESK. The germline V and J ends were trimmed by 0 bases and 0 bases, with 10 bases remaining between them. This CDR3 region has 16 residues.

A word on this clonotype: Since a much larger clone is just one base distant, this may be a read error. The chain has TRBV29-1 and TRBJ1-3, with 7 nucleotides matching TRBD1. Trimming removed 6 bases from V and 3 bases from J; junction bases left unmatched: 14. Germline V CDR1 and CDR2: SQVTM, ANQGSEA. CDR3 length: 16 amino acids. In DNA, the CDR3 is TGCAGCGTCGGAGGGGCTGACAGGGTATTTGGAAACACCATATATTTT. It translates to CSVGGADRVFGNTIYF.

This clonotype was counted many times. The genes are TRBV12-3 or TRBV12-4 and TRBJ1-6; D ambiguous. V lost 3 bases and J lost 0, with 6 bases in between. The CDR3 is 15 amino acids. The CDR3 loop reads CASSFESSYNSPLHF. Written as DNA, the CDR3 is TGTGCCAGCAGTTTCGAGAGCTCCTATAATTCACCCCTCCACTTT.